Sequencing of this T cell receptor beta chain was carried out in a study of blood T cell repertoires in COVID-19. Turning to the study itself: Specimens from acute and convalescent COVID-19 originated in the United States, Italy and Spain. PBMCs, B-cell-depleted T cells, or T cells provided the cDNA or gDNA that made up the material.

Germline V lookup: CDR1 SGDLS, CDR2 YYNGEE. V lost 3 bases and J lost 2, with 14 bases in between. CDR3 length: 16 amino acids. The assay was immunoSEQ multiplex PCR, and TCRdb's table has in-frame clones only and misses some. The table has over 150,000 clones, 80% to 90% seen once. One Seattle source followed patients from active infection through their disease course. The receptor's source is a woman between 65 and 79 years old with COVID-19, enrolled during active disease. The chain has TRBV9 and TRBJ2-2; no firm D call. What was sequenced was peripheral blood. CDR3 nucleotides: TGTGCCAGCAGCGACAGCCGAATAGAAAACACCGGGGAGCTGTTTTTT. Amino acids: CASSDSRIENTGELFF.